The T cell receptor beta chain under discussion was sequenced for a study of T cell repertoires in ileal Crohn's disease. Looking at the study overall: Operated complications were stricturing disease (roughly 60%) and penetrating disease (about 39%). Postoperative therapy was given to about half: more than 10 thiopurines, around 17 anti-TNF agents.

Patients were adults with ileal or ileocolonic Crohn's disease needing resection. Sequenced by immunoSEQ multiplex PCR; TCRdb stores in-frame clones only, minus some. The data hold roughly 16,000 clones, with around 93% observed a single time. What was sequenced was ileal tissue. The sequence was obtained from an adult with Crohn's disease.

The DNA for the CDR3 is TGCGCCAGCAGCCCCGGACTAGCGGGATACCAAGAGACCCAGTACTTC. This codes for CASSPGLAGYQETQYF. The rearrangement links TRBV5-1 to TRBJ2-5, with 12 bases matching TRBD2. The CDR3 is 16 amino acids. V was clipped by 4 bases and J by 0 bases; unmatched bases: 4. Germline V gives CDR1 SGHRS, CDR2 YFSETQ.